The T cell receptor (beta chain) described here comes from a study of blood T cell repertoires in COVID-19. On the study more broadly: Spain, Italy and the United States supplied samples that represented acute and convalescent COVID-19. T cells, B-cell-depleted T cells, or PBMCs provided the cDNA or gDNA that served as material.

In the original analysis: The authors estimated nucleated cell counts from reference gene primer amplification. TCRdb's copy holds only in-frame clones and misses some; the assay was immunoSEQ multiplex PCR. V and J calls and clone size are copied from that table; D and trimming were computed from the DNA. The sample records some 490,000 clones, approximately 83% being singletons. This receptor was taken from a human donor in a cohort sampled during active COVID-19. The source material was peripheral blood.

CDR3 protein: CASPGGTDTQYF. The CDR3 nucleotides are TGTGCCAGCCCAGGGGGAACAGATACGCAGTATTTT. The chain links TRBV27 to TRBJ2-3; TRBD1 agrees at 7 bases. V was pared by 8 bases and J by 3 bases, with 2 bases of the junction left unmatched. In germline, CDR1 is MNHEY, CDR2 SMNVEV (reference sequence). The length of the CDR3 is 12 residues.